These 8 T cell receptor beta chains originate from one sample sequenced in a study of neurological immune-mediated disorders. TCRdb re-called the 5' RACE reads through MiXCR, storing one row per CDR3 protein. This sample has tens of thousands of distinct CDR3 sequences, with approximately 5% found just once. Sequenced input: CD4+ T cells from blood. These receptors all stem from a woman between 45 and 65 years old in good health.

Within the sample, this clonotype is medium-sized. The chain has TRBV5-1 and TRBJ2-1, with TRBD1 identical over 8 bases. CDR1 and CDR2 from the germline V gene are SGHRS and YFSETQ. The CDR3 consists of 17 residues. The V segment lost 0 bases and the J segment 5 bases; nucleotides outside the gene matches: 10. As DNA, the CDR3 is TGCGCCAGCAGCTTGGCCACTATGGACAGGGCTAACAATGAGCAGTTCTTC. It translates to CASSLATMDRANNEQFF.

This clonotype was counted ten times or more. DNA of the CDR3: TGTGCCAGCAGTGCTCGACAGGTCCAGCCCCAGCATTTT. Its protein product is CASSARQVQPQHF. The chain carries TRBV6-1 and TRBJ1-5; possibly TRBD1 for D (6 bases). This CDR3 region has 13 residues. Germline CDR1 reads MNHNS; CDR2 reads SASEGT. The V gene lost 4 bases and the J gene lost 7 bases, with 11 bases spanning the gap.

This clonotype was counted many times. The chain uses TRBV29-1 and TRBJ2-5; possible D gene TRBD1, 6 bases. The CDR3 is 14 amino acids. Trimming shortened V by 5 bases and J by 4 bases, and 17 bases separated the two germline ends. CDR1 is SQVTM and CDR2 is ANQGSEA in the germline V gene. Here the CDR3 DNA reads TGCAGCGTTTCCCTCTCGGTAGGGGGAGAGACCCAGTACTTC. Protein sequence: CSVSLSVGGETQYF.

This clonotype was detected many times. J is TRBJ2-2 and V is TRBV5-1; D uncertain. The CDR3 sequence is 11 residues long. Germline V CDR1 and CDR2: SGHRS, YFSETQ. Between the trimmed V and J ends, which lost 5 bases and 6 bases, there was a span of 5 bases. CDR3 nucleotide sequence: TGCGCCAGCAGAGGCCCCGGGGAGCTGTTTTTT. Translation gives CASRGPGELFF.

This clonotype rates as medium-sized. The V call is TRBV5-1, the J call TRBJ2-1; TRBD1 agrees at 8 bases. Germline V gene lookup returns CDR1 SGHRS and CDR2 YFSETQ. The CDR3 has 17 residues. J was trimmed by 4 bases and V by 0 bases; bases with no gene match: 9. The CDR3 here is CASSLAGEDREYNEQFF. CDR3 sequence (DNA): TGCGCCAGCAGCTTGGCCGGCGAGGACAGGGAATACAATGAGCAGTTCTTC.

At least ten counts were recorded for this clonotype. The rearrangement joins TRBV20-1 to TRBJ2-2; D is ambiguous. Per the germline V gene, CDR1 is DFQATT and CDR2 is SNEGSKA (reference sequence). This CDR3 is built from 11 residues. V lost 2 bases, J lost 7 bases, and 5 bases lay in between. The CDR3 loop reads CSARYVGELFF. The DNA for the CDR3 is TGCAGTGCTAGATACGTCGGGGAGCTGTTTTTT.

This chain uses TRBV29-1 with TRBJ2-1; D remains unclear. There are 12 residues in the CDR3. Trimming stripped 4 bases from V and 7 bases from J, with 11 bases between. The V gene's germline CDR1 is SQVTM and CDR2 ANQGSEA. Here the CDR3 DNA reads TGCAGCGTTGCGTTTATTGGTAATGAGCAGTTCTTC. Protein: CSVAFIGNEQFF.

In this sample, this clonotype turned up many times. This chain uses TRBV7-8 with TRBJ2-3, with TRBD2 matching over 14 bases. Trimming took 3 bases from V and 2 from J; bases not matched to a gene: 7. This CDR3 comprises 18 residues. CDR1 and CDR2 from the germline V gene are SGHVS and FQNEAQ. The CDR3 sequence is CASSFRLAGGQDTDTQYF. CDR3 DNA: TGTGCCAGCAGCTTCAGACTAGCGGGGGGGCAGGACACAGATACGCAGTATTTT.